The T cell receptor beta chain described here comes from a study of early T cells in non-severe SARS-CoV-2 infection. The V and J ends lost 5 bases and 5 bases, in that order; junction bases with no gene match: 4. The CDR3 totals 15 residues. CDR1 is SGHTA and CDR2 is FQGNSA in the germline V gene. Findings and limits, study-wide: Sequences matched to VDJdb favored anti-spike CD8 responses, while private and CD4 specificities were missed.

Separate cDNA molecules each had unique molecular identifiers attached to them. One entry per CDR3 protein results from TCRdb running MiXCR on the 5' RACE reads. The repertoire consists of 55,000 to 75,000 distinct CDR3 sequences, with about 8% occurring once and the leading ten covering about 3.4%. In this sample, this clonotype turned up many times. Its antigen is undetermined. The chain has TRBV7-2 and TRBJ2-2, with 11 bases fitting TRBD2. The sequenced material came from whole blood. The sequence was collected from an adult who was a healthcare worker with PCR-confirmed SARS-CoV-2 infection or an uninfected control (not recorded which). This chain's CDR3 is CASSLSGRGTGELFF. The CDR3 coding sequence is TGTGCCAGCAGCCTTAGCGGGAGGGGGACCGGGGAGCTGTTTTTT.